This T cell receptor (beta chain) was retrieved from a study of T cell clonotyping in hematopoietic cell transplantation. About this clone itself: Its antigen remains unknown.

The study, taken as a whole, reports: After transplant, recipient diversity fell while pathologically expanded clonotypes grew through day 180. CD4 and CD8 repertoire contributions could not be separated without sorting.

Some clones are missing from TCRdb's copy, which holds only in-frame ones; the method was immunoSEQ multiplex PCR. The sample has 15,000 to 20,000 clones; nearly 95% are singletons. CDR3 length: 14 amino acids. Per germline, CDR1 SGHVS and CDR2 FQNEAQ. Between the trimmed V and J ends, which lost 2 bases and 3 bases, there was a span of 9 bases. Material for sequencing was peripheral blood mononuclear cells. The source of this sequence is a man aged 35 to 55 in good health. Some clones in this sample may be carry-over from other donors' samples. This chain joins TRBV7-8 and TRBJ2-3, with D possibly TRBD1 on 6 matching bases. CDR3 residues: CASSLTGRTDTQYF. The DNA for the CDR3 is TGTGCCAGCAGCTTAACAGGGCGGACAGATACGCAGTATTTT.